Shown below are 10 T cell receptor beta chains from a single sample sequenced in a study of prognosis after radiotherapy for stage I lung cancer. Using two-round multiplex PCR, the authors amplified TCR beta CDR3 from genomic DNA. Used in first-round PCR were primers specific to each TRBV and TRBJ gene. Each CDR3 protein gets one entry after TCRdb re-called the multiplex PCR reads with MiXCR. The sample lists nearly 35,000 distinct CDR3 sequences, more than 30% occurring once. The source was PBMCs, collected before or after stereotactic body radiation therapy (not recorded which). Source of these receptors: a donor aged 50 or older with non-small cell lung cancer.

As DNA, the CDR3 is TGTGCCAGCAGTTCCCGGGTAGCGGGAGCAGGCCACGAGCAGTACTTC. The encoded protein is CASSSRVAGAGHEQYF. The chain recombines TRBV27 with TRBJ2-7; 9 bases line up with TRBD2. J lost 5 bases, V lost 4 bases, and 12 bases had no gene match. The germline CDR1 and CDR2 sequences are MNHEY and SMNVEV (reference sequence). There are 16 residues in the CDR3.

This clonotype was observed many times. The chain combines TRBV11-2 with TRBJ2-3; unclear D gene. The CDR3 sequence is 12 residues long. CDR1 and CDR2 (germline): SGHAT, FQNNGV. V was cut by 4 bases and J by 6 bases, with 8 bases left in between. CDR3 nucleotides: TGTGCCAGCAGCTCCTCATGGGATACGCAGTATTTT. Residues: CASSSSWDTQYF.

In its sample, this clonotype was seen many times. V is TRBV28 and J is TRBJ1-5; D may be TRBD1 (5 bases). Germline-derived CDR1 and CDR2 are MDHEN and SYDVKM. Trimming removed 9 bases from V and 0 bases from J, with 9 bases in between. This CDR3 is 13 amino acids long. In nucleotides, the CDR3 is TGTGCCAGTGTGACAGATAGCAATCAGCCCCAGCATTTT. Translated: CASVTDSNQPQHF.

This clonotype was detected a few times. In this CDR3 the conserved last residue, phenylalanine or tryptophan, is missing, so a read error is likely. The chain links TRBV3-1 to TRBJ1-6; unclear D gene. Germline V lookup: CDR1 LGHDT, CDR2 YNNKEL (reference sequence). The V end was cut by 1 base, the J end by 9 bases, with 13 bases between. CDR3 length: 15 residues. The CDR3 sequence is CASSQGESLGSPLHL. CDR3 nucleotides: TGTGCCAGCAGCCAAGGCGAGAGTCTGGGTTCACCCCTCCACCTT.

This clonotype was seen many times. J is TRBJ1-1 and V is TRBV28, with 8 bases matching TRBD1. CDR1 MDHEN and CDR2 SYDVKM come from the germline V gene. V shed 7 bases, J shed 3 bases, and the junction held 4 bases outside the gene matches. The CDR3 is made up of 13 amino acids. Here the CDR3 DNA reads TGTGCCAGCAACCTGGACAGGGACACTGAAGCTTTCTTT. This codes for CASNLDRDTEAFF. The full variable domain, in which reference TRBV28 and TRBJ1-1 provide the parts outside the CDR3, is DVKVTQSSRYLVKRTGEKVFLECVQDMDHENMFWYRQDPGLGLRLIYFSYDVKMKEKGDIPEGYSVSREKKERFSLILESASTNQTSMYLCASNLDRDTEAFFGQGTRLTVV.

This clonotype was counted ten times or more. Here the CDR3 DNA reads TGCAGTGCTAGGGGACGGACTAGCGGGGATGAGACCCAGTACTTC. Its protein is CSARGRTSGDETQYF. The chain links TRBV20-1 to TRBJ2-5, with TRBD2 matching 12 bases. V lost 3 bases, J lost 5 bases, and 7 bases stayed unmatched. CDR1 is DFQATT and CDR2 is SNEGSKA in the germline V gene (reference sequence). This CDR3 is built from 15 residues.

In DNA form, the CDR3 reads TGTGCCAGCAGCCTCACCCCGCAAGGGACAGGGCTCGACGAGCAGTACTTC. It is translated as CASSLTPQGTGLDEQYF. This chain uses TRBV7-9 with TRBJ2-7, with 9 bases that match TRBD1. In germline, CDR1 is SEHNR, CDR2 FQNEAQ (reference sequence). J gave up 5 bases and V 5 bases, and 16 bases lay outside the gene matches. The CDR3 length is 17 residues. The full variable domain, with the rest looked up from reference TRBV7-9 and TRBJ2-7, is DTGVSQNPRHKITKRGQNVTFRCDPISEHNRLYWYRQTLGQGPEFLTYFQNEAQLEKSRLLSDRFSAERPKGSFSTLEIQRTEQGDSAMYLCASSLTPQGTGLDEQYFGPGTRLTVT.

This clonotype came up many times. This chain joins TRBV28 and TRBJ2-3, with D uncertain. Trimming removed 6 bases from V and 0 bases from J, with 7 bases in between. The CDR3 is made up of 13 amino acids. Looked up from germline, CDR1 is MDHEN and CDR2 is SYDVKM. In nucleotides, the CDR3 is TGTGCCAGCAGCCCGGGCAGCACAGATACGCAGTATTTT. Protein sequence: CASSPGSTDTQYF.

This clonotype was seen at least ten times. This chain links TRBV12-3 or TRBV12-4 with TRBJ2-5; D possibly corresponds to TRBD1 (5 bases). The CDR3 contains 15 residues. The V end lost 3 bases, the J end lost 1 base, and 12 bases lay between the germline ends. CDR3 sequence (DNA): TGTGCCAGCAGTTTTTATATTAGGGGCCAAGAGACCCAGTACTTC. Translating it yields CASSFYIRGQETQYF.

This clonotype was recorded at least ten times. The gene calls are TRBV12-3 or TRBV12-4 and TRBJ2-1; 8 bases line up with TRBD2. J gave up 7 bases and V 6 bases, and 14 bases lay outside the gene matches. This CDR3 is 16 amino acids long. The CDR3 region has the DNA TGTGCCAGCAGCCCACTCGACGGGGGGGCATCGAATGAGCAGTTCTTC. Amino acids: CASSPLDGGASNEQFF.